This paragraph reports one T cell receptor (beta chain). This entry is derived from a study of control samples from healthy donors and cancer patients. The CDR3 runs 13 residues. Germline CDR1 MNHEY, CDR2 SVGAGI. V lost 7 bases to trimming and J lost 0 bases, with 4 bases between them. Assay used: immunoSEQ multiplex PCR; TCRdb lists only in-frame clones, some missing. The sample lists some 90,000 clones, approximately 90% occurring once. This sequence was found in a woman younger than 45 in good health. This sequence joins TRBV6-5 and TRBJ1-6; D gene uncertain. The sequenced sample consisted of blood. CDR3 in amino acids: CASILSYNSPLHF. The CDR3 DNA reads TGTGCCAGCATCCTCTCCTATAATTCACCCCTCCACTTT.